Listed below are T cell receptor beta chains from one sample, sequenced in a study of T cell repertoires in cytomegalovirus infection. TCRdb re-called the reads with MiXCR, one entry per CDR3 protein. The data contain some 940,000 distinct CDR3 sequences, more than 25% of them seen just once; the ten biggest clones take up 11% to 15%. These TCRs' antigens remain unknown. This material consisted of cultured CD8+ T cells from PBMCs, taken from culture after CMV antigen stimulation. The source of these receptors is a human donor in good health (CMV status not recorded). Some clones in this sample may be carry-over from other donors' samples. Both conserved end residues are part of each CDR3. A D gene is named only where the DNA matches it firmly. The size entry is marked missing in some rows and otherwise reads once, few, many or a size class.

abundance	d_gene	v_gene	j_gene	CDR3nt	CDR3aa
NA	NA	TRBV6-2/TRBV6-3	TRBJ2-1	TGTGCCAGCAGTTACGGGGCAGGGGCCCTTTTGGATGAGCAGTTCTTC	CASSYGAGALLDEQFF
NA	TRBD1	TRBV27	TRBJ2-1	TGTGCCAGCAGCTCAATTCAGGGGGCTTGGAACTACAATGAGCAGTTCTTC	CASSSIQGAWNYNEQFF
many	NA	TRBV12-3/TRBV12-4	TRBJ2-6	TGTGCCAGTACCACAGGCTCTGGGGCCAACGTCCTGACTTTC	CASTTGSGANVLTF
NA	NA	TRBV19	TRBJ1-1	TGTGCCAGTCAGCAGTGGACTGAAGCTTTCTTT	CASQQWTEAFF
few	NA	TRBV19	TRBJ2-5	TGTGCCAGTAGTACAGACTACCTAGAGACCCAGTACTTC	CASSTDYLETQYF
NA	NA	TRBV7-6	TRBJ1-1	TGTGCCAGCAGCACCGACAGGCTCTCCCCCCATTTGAACACTGAAGCTTTCTTT	CASSTDRLSPHLNTEAFF
few	NA	TRBV4-1	TRBJ2-5	TGCGCCAGCAGCCAAGATCGAGGGACAATGCAAGAGACCCAGTACTTC	CASSQDRGTMQETQYF
few	TRBD1	TRBV19	TRBJ2-3	TGTGCCAGTAGTCCCCCCGGGACAGGGGGTCGCACAGATACGCAGTATTTT	CASSPPGTGGRTDTQYF
NA	NA	TRBV28	TRBJ1-5	TGTGCCAGCAGTTTACTTCAGGGGAGCCGGCCCCAGCATTTT	CASSLLQGSRPQHF
NA	NA	TRBV19	TRBJ2-7	TGTGCCAGTAGTTCGGGACTGAACACGTACGAGCAGTACTTC	CASSSGLNTYEQYF
NA	TRBD2	TRBV4-1	TRBJ2-3	TGCGCCAGCAGCCAAGGTCTAGCGGGGGGTAGCACAGATACGCAGTATTTT	CASSQGLAGGSTDTQYF
NA	NA	TRBV29-1	TRBJ1-2	TGCAGCGCCGGGAGGGCCGGTTCAGAGAGCTACACCTTC	CSAGRAGSESYTF
NA	NA	TRBV19	TRBJ1-5	TGTGCCAGTAGTCCCTTAATGGGAAAAGAGCGCAATCAGCCCCAGCATTTT	CASSPLMGKERNQPQHF
few	NA	TRBV5-4	TRBJ1-1	TGTGCCAGCAGCTTCCACGGGGGCAACACTGAAGCTTTCTTT	CASSFHGGNTEAFF
many	NA	TRBV7-6	TRBJ2-4	TGTGCCAGCAGCTCGGTCGGGACGGGGAACATTCAGTACTTC	CASSSVGTGNIQYF
NA	TRBD2	TRBV6-5	TRBJ2-1	TGTGCCAGCAGAGCTAGCGGGGGTTCCCCGGGGAATGAGCAGTTCTTC	CASRASGGSPGNEQFF
NA	TRBD2	TRBV5-1	TRBJ2-1	TGCGCCAGCAGCTTGACTAGCGGGGTCTCCTACAATGAGCAGTTCTTC	CASSLTSGVSYNEQFF
NA	NA	TRBV28	TRBJ2-5	TGTGCCAGCAGTTTTCCGACAGGATTTGCCCAGTACTTC	CASSFPTGFAQYF
NA	NA	TRBV7-9	TRBJ2-6	TGTGCCAGCGGGGGTCCGGCCTTCCTAACCGCCGGGGCCAACGTCCTGACTTTC	CASGGPAFLTAGANVLTF
NA	TRBD1	TRBV28	TRBJ1-1	TGTGCCAGCAGTTCAAGGACAGGGGAAGACACTGAAGCTTTCTTT	CASSSRTGEDTEAFF